Following are 7 T cell receptor beta chains from one sample sequenced in a study of control samples from healthy donors and cancer patients. Some clones are missing from TCRdb's copy, which holds only in-frame ones; the method was immunoSEQ multiplex PCR. The sample consists of about 130,000 clones, approximately 95% of them appearing once. The sequencing input was blood. Receptors originate from a man aged 25 to 40 in good health.

The V call is TRBV12-3 or TRBV12-4, the J call TRBJ1-6, with D unresolved. The CDR3 spans 13 residues. Trimming shortened V by 6 bases and J by 2 bases, and 5 bases separated the two germline ends. The CDR3 loop reads CASRATYNSPLHF. In nucleotides, the CDR3 is TGTGCCAGCAGGGCCACCTATAATTCACCCCTCCACTTT.

V and J are TRBV7-9 and TRBJ1-2; 7 nucleotides match TRBD1. The germline V gene encodes CDR1 SEHNR and CDR2 FQNEAQ (reference sequence). With V trimmed by 5 bases and J by 2 bases, 8 bases remained unmatched. The CDR3 extends over 15 amino acids. The CDR3: CASSPRDRVNYGYTF. CDR3 bases: TGTGCCAGCAGCCCAAGAGACAGGGTGAACTATGGCTACACCTTC.

The V call is TRBV2, the J call TRBJ2-1; D possibly corresponds to TRBD2 (5 bases). Germline CDR1 is SNHLY and CDR2 is FYNNEI. The CDR3 runs to 14 residues. V gave up 8 bases and J gave up 6 bases, with 17 bases separating them. DNA for the CDR3: TGTGCCAGCGAGTTGGCGGGCGCACGCAATGAGCAGTTCTTC. Amino acid sequence: CASELAGARNEQFF.

The V call is TRBV2, the J call TRBJ1-3; D possibly corresponds to TRBD1 (5 bases). Trimming pared 4 bases from V and 5 bases from J, leaving 12 bases between. The CDR3 spans 14 residues. Germline V gene lookup returns CDR1 SNHLY and CDR2 FYNNEI. CDR3 nucleotide sequence: TGTGCCAGCAGTGGGGGACGCGACAGAAACACCATATATTTT. Translation gives CASSGGRDRNTIYF.

The chain employs TRBV6-2 or TRBV6-3 and TRBJ2-7; weak D call: TRBD1 (6 bases). Trimming stripped 0 bases from V and 3 bases from J, with 18 bases between. Germline CDR1 MNHEY, CDR2 SVGEGT. The CDR3 loop spans 17 amino acids. The CDR3 sequence: CASSYSSLGRQDYEQYF. CDR3 nucleotides: TGTGCCAGCAGTTACTCCTCCTTAGGGAGACAGGACTACGAGCAGTACTTC.

The chain links TRBV3-1 (or the pseudogene TRBV3-2) to TRBJ2-7, with TRBD2 matching over 12 bases. Germline CDR1 reads LGHDT; CDR2 reads YNNKEL (reference sequence). With V trimmed by 4 bases and J by 0 bases, 4 bases remained unmatched. CDR3 length equals 16 residues. CDR3 in amino acids: CASSLWTSGVSYEQYF. In nucleotides, the CDR3 is TGTGCCAGCAGCCTGTGGACTAGCGGGGTCTCCTACGAGCAGTACTTC.

In DNA form, the CDR3 reads TGTGCCAGTAGTCCAGGGACAGGGGGTTTCCAGCCCCAGCATTTT. Translation: CASSPGTGGFQPQHF. V gene TRBV19 combines with J gene TRBJ1-5; 11 bases are shared with TRBD1. CDR3 length: 15 residues. Per germline, CDR1 LNHDA and CDR2 SQIVND (reference sequence). V lost 5 bases and J lost 7; bases outside the gene matches: 7.